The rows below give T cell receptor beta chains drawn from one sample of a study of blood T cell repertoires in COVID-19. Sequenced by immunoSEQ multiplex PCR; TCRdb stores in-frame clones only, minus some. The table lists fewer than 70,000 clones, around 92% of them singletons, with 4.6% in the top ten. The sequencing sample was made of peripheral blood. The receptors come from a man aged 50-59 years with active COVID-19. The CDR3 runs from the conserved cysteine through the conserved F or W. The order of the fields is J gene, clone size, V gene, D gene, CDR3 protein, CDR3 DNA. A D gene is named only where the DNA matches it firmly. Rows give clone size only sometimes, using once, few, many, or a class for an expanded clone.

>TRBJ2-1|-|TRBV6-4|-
CASSETGIFNEQFF
TGTGCCAGCAGTGAAACAGGGATATTCAATGAGCAGTTCTTC
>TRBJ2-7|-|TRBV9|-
CASSAVYEQYF
TGTGCCAGCAGCGCTGTCTACGAGCAGTACTTC
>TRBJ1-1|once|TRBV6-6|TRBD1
CASSLQGGTEAFF
TGTGCCAGCAGTCTACAGGGGGGAACTGAAGCTTTCTTT
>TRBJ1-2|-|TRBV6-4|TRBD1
CASLGQGAFYGYTF
TGTGCCAGCCTAGGACAGGGGGCTTTCTATGGCTACACCTTC
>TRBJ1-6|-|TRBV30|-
CAWIPGSSYNSPLHF
TGTGCCTGGATCCCCGGGAGCTCCTATAATTCACCCCTCCACTTT
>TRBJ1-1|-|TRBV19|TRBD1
CASSIDRTGKATEAFF
TGTGCCAGTAGTATAGATCGGACAGGAAAGGCGACTGAAGCTTTCTTT
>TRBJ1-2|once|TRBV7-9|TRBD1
CASSSTKQGASYGYTF
TGTGCCAGCAGCTCAACCAAACAGGGGGCGTCCTATGGCTACACCTTC
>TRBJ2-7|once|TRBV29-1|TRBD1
CSVEEGDRGSYEQYF
TGCAGCGTTGAAGAGGGAGACAGGGGGTCATACGAGCAGTACTTC
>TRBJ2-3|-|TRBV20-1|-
CSASERGYLPYF
TGCAGTGCTAGTGAACGCGGGTACCTCCCGTATTTT
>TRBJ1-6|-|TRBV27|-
CASRFDSLNSPLHF
TGTGCCAGCAGGTTCGACTCCTTAAATTCACCCCTCCACTTT
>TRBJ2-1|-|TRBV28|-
CASTNGGYNEQFF
TGTGCCAGCACTAATGGAGGGTACAATGAGCAGTTCTTC
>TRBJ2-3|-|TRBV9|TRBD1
CASSVGGGLADTQYF
TGTGCCAGCAGCGTAGGAGGGGGCCTCGCAGATACGCAGTATTTT
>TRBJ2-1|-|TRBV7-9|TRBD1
CASSTPRDRGRIEQFF
TGTGCCAGCAGCACCCCCCGGGACAGGGGGCGAATTGAGCAGTTCTTC
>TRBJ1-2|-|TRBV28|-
CASSPPVVSYGYTF
TGTGCCAGCAGTCCCCCCGTCGTTAGCTATGGCTACACCTTC
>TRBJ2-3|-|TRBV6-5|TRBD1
CASTGQGIYTDTQYF
TGTGCCAGCACGGGACAGGGGATTTATACAGATACGCAGTATTTT
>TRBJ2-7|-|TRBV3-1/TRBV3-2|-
CASSQDTGPYEQYF
TGTGCCAGCAGCCAAGATACAGGACCCTACGAGCAGTACTTC
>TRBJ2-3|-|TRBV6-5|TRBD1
CASSYGTDSTDTQYF
TGTGCCAGCAGTTACGGGACAGATAGCACAGATACGCAGTATTTT
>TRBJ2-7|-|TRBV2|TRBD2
CASSGGLADEQYF
TGTGCCAGCAGTGGAGGACTAGCGGACGAGCAGTACTTC
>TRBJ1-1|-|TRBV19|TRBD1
CASNPATGSTEAFF
TGTGCCAGTAACCCAGCGACAGGGTCCACTGAAGCTTTCTTT
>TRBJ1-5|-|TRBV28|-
CASKPRKGGNQPQHF
TGTGCCAGCAAACCTAGGAAGGGGGGGAATCAGCCCCAGCATTTT
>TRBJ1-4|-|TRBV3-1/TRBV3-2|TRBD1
CASSQRTGNEKLFF
TGTGCCAGCAGCCAAAGGACAGGAAATGAAAAACTGTTTTTT
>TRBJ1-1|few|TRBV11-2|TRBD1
CASEDRGMNTEAFF
TGTGCCAGCGAAGACAGGGGAATGAACACTGAAGCTTTCTTT
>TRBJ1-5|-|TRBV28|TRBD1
CASSFWQGDQPQHF
TGTGCCAGCAGTTTTTGGCAGGGGGATCAGCCCCAGCATTTT
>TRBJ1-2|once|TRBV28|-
CASKPSRGTLSNNYGYTF
TGTGCCAGCAAACCTAGCAGGGGTACTCTCTCGAATAACTATGGCTACACCTTC
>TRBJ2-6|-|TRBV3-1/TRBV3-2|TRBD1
CASSPTGSGANVLTF
TGTGCCAGCAGCCCGACAGGGTCTGGGGCCAACGTCCTGACTTTC
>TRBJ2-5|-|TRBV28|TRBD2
CASSLFSGKETQYF
TGTGCCAGCAGTTTATTTAGCGGGAAAGAGACCCAGTACTTC
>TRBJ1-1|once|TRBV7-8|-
CASSLAYHRDADTEAFF
TGTGCCAGCAGCTTAGCGTACCACAGGGACGCCGACACTGAAGCTTTCTTT
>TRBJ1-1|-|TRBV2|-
CASSENQGGTEAFF
TGTGCCAGCAGTGAAAACCAGGGAGGAACTGAAGCTTTCTTT
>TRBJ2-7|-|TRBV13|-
CASSLGERRFSYEQYF
TGTGCCAGCAGCTTAGGCGAGCGGCGGTTCTCCTACGAGCAGTACTTC
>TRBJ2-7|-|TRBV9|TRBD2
CASSLTASGAYEQYF
TGTGCCAGCAGTTTAACGGCTAGCGGGGCCTACGAGCAGTACTTC
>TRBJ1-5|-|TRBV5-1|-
CASSLDGQGNQPQHF
TGCGCCAGCAGCTTGGACGGGCAGGGTAATCAGCCCCAGCATTTT
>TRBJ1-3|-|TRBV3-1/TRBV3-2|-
CASSQDEPGSKFPSGNTIYF
TGTGCCAGCAGCCAAGACGAACCGGGTTCTAAATTCCCCTCTGGAAACACCATATATTTT
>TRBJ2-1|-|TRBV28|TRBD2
CASSLWGTSGRNEQFF
TGTGCCAGCAGTTTATGGGGGACTAGCGGGAGGAATGAGCAGTTCTTC
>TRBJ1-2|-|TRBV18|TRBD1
CASSPMDRDHGYTF
TGTGCCAGCTCACCTATGGACAGGGATCATGGCTACACCTTC
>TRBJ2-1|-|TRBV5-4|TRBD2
CASSGGLAAAYNEQFF
TGTGCCAGCAGCGGCGGACTAGCAGCGGCCTACAATGAGCAGTTCTTC
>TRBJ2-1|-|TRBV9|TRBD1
CASSVEPTGTGYNEQFF
TGTGCCAGCAGCGTAGAACCCACCGGGACAGGATACAATGAGCAGTTCTTC
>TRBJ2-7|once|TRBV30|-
CAWASLNEQYF
TGTGCCTGGGCATCACTAAACGAGCAGTACTTC
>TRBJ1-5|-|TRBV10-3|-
CAISDQGGSGNQPQHF
TGTGCCATCAGTGACCAGGGAGGCAGCGGCAATCAGCCCCAGCATTTT
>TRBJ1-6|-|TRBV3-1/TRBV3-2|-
CASSQGAAYNSPLHF
TGTGCCAGCAGCCAAGGTGCAGCCTATAATTCACCCCTCCACTTT
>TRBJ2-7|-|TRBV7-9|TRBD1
CASSSSGGAYEQYF
TGTGCCAGCAGCTCCTCAGGGGGCGCCTACGAGCAGTACTTC
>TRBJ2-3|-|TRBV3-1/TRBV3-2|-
CASREALTDTQYF
TGTGCCAGCAGGGAGGCCCTCACAGATACGCAGTATTTT
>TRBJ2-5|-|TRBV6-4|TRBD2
CASKTPLAAGGGETQYF
TGTGCCAGCAAAACCCCTCTAGCTGCGGGAGGGGGAGAGACCCAGTACTTC
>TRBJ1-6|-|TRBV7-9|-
CASSLESSPLHF
TGTGCCAGCAGCTTAGAGAGTTCACCCCTCCACTTT
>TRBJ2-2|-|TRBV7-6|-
CASSLAAGPRGGELFF
TGTGCCAGCAGCTTAGCCGCGGGCCCCAGGGGCGGGGAGCTGTTTTTT
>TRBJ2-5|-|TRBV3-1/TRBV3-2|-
CASSQLGTSRETQYF
TGTGCCAGCAGCCAACTGGGTACTAGTCGAGAGACCCAGTACTTC
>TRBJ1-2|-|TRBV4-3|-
CASSQDRGLGGYTF
TGCGCCAGCAGCCAAGATAGGGGGTTGGGAGGCTACACCTTC
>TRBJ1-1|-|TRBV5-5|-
CASSFLSQALNTEAFF
TGTGCCAGCAGCTTTCTTTCCCAGGCCCTGAACACTGAAGCTTTCTTT
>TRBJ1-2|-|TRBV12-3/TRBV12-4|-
CASSSGQETRYTF
TGTGCCAGCAGTTCGGGACAAGAGACCCGCTACACCTTC
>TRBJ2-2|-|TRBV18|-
CASSRDFGEIGELFF
TGTGCCAGCTCACGGGACTTTGGGGAGATCGGGGAGCTGTTTTTT
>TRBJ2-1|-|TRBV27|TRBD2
CASSLRTSTYNEQFF
TGTGCCAGCAGTCTTCGGACTAGCACCTACAATGAGCAGTTCTTC
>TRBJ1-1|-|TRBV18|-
CASSPNGMNTEAFF
TGTGCCAGCTCACCAAACGGGATGAACACTGAAGCTTTCTTT
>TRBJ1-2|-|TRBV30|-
CAWSVPEGRKTF
TGTGCCTGGAGTGTACCGGAGGGACGAAAGACCTTC
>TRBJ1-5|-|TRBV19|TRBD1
CASSSSGQGILQPQHF
TGTGCCAGTAGCTCATCGGGACAGGGGATTTTACAGCCCCAGCATTTT
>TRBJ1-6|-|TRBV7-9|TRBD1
CASSPWLGQLNSPLHF
TGTGCCAGCAGCCCCTGGTTGGGACAGCTTAATTCACCCCTCCACTTT
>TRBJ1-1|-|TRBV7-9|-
CASSLGGTDHTEAFF
TGTGCCAGCAGCTTAGGGGGCACAGATCACACTGAAGCTTTCTTT
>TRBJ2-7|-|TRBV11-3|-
CASSHDRPGSGEQYF
TGTGCCAGCAGCCACGATCGCCCGGGGTCTGGCGAGCAGTACTTC
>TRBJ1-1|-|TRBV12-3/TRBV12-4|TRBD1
CASSLGQGGETFF
TGTGCCAGCAGTTTGGGTCAGGGGGGCGAAACTTTCTTT
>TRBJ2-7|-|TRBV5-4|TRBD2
CASSPPGREVAYEQYF
TGTGCCAGCAGCCCCCCCGGGCGGGAGGTAGCTTACGAGCAGTACTTC
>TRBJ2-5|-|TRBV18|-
CASSPREQETQYF
TGTGCCAGCTCACCACGGGAGCAAGAGACCCAGTACTTC
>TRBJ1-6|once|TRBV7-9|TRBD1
CASSSSMTGGNSPLHF
TGTGCCAGCAGCTCTAGTATGACAGGGGGGAATTCACCCCTCCACTTT